The sequence of this T cell receptor (beta chain) was determined in a study of blood T cell repertoires in COVID-19. About the research overall: Sites in the United States, Italy and Spain provided acute and convalescent COVID-19 samples. PBMCs, B-cell-depleted T cells, or T cells were the source of the cDNA or gDNA that made up the material.

Germline values: CDR1 LGHDT, CDR2 YNNKEL (reference sequence). Trimming stripped 1 base from V and 4 bases from J, with 14 bases between. The CDR3 is made up of 17 amino acids. In the original analysis: Nucleated cell counts were estimated from reference gene primer amplification. Sequencing used immunoSEQ multiplex PCR; TCRdb keeps in-frame clones, though not all of them. V and J calls and clone size are as listed in that table; D and trimming were resolved from the DNA. The table lists 110,000 or so clones, approximately 80% of them singletons, with about 7.3% in the top ten. The receptor was isolated from a woman aged 40 to 50 with acute or convalescent COVID-19. This rearrangement joins TRBV3-1 (or the pseudogene TRBV3-2) to TRBJ2-6; TRBD2 is a possible D gene (6 bases). The specimen sequenced was peripheral blood. CDR3 sequence reads: CASSQALGGRGANVLTF. In DNA, the CDR3 is TGTGCCAGCAGCCAAGCTTTAGGAGGGAGGGGGGCCAACGTCCTGACTTTC.